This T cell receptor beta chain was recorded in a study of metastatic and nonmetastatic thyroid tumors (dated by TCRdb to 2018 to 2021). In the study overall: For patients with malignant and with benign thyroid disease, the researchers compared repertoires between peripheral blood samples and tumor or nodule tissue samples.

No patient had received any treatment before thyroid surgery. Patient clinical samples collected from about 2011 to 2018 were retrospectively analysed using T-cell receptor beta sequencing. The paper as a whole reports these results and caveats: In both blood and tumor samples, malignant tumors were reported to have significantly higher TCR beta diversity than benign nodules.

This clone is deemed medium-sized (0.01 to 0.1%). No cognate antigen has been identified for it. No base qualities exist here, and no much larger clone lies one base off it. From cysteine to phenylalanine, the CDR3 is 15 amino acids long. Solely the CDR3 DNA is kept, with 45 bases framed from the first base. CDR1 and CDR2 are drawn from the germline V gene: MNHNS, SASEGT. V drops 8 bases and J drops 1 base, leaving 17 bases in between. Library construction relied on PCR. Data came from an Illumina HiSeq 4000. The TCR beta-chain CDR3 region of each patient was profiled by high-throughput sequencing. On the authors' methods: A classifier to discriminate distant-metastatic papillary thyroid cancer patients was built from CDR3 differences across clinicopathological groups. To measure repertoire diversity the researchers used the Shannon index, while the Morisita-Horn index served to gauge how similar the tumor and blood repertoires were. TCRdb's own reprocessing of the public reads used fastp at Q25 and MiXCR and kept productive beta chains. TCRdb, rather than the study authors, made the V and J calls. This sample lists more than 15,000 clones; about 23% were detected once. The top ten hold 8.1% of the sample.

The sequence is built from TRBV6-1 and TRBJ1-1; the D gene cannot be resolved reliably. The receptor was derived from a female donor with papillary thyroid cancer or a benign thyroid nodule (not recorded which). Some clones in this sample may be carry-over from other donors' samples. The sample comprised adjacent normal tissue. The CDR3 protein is CASLGSDSANTEAFF. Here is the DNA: TGTGCCAGCCTTGGTTCAGACTCAGCGAACACTGAAGCTTTCTTT.